This T cell receptor (beta chain) was identified in a study of HIV-infected patients and healthy controls. The CDR3 has 15 amino acids. The germline gives CDR1 SEHNR, CDR2 FQNEAQ (reference sequence). Between the trimmed V and J ends, which lost 5 bases and 4 bases, there was a span of 16 bases. MiXCR was run by TCRdb on the 5' RACE reads, yielding one entry per CDR3 protein. The sample has around 67,000 distinct CDR3 sequences, roughly a sixth seen once. Relative to its sample, this clonotype is medium-sized. The chain is built from TRBV7-9 and TRBJ2-3; possibly TRBD2 for D (6 bases). The source is a human donor in good health. Input material: CD4+ T cells from blood. For the CDR3, the DNA is TGTGCCAGCAGCACGGCTAGCGCTGGCCCAGATACGCAGTATTTT. Translating it yields CASSTASAGPDTQYF.